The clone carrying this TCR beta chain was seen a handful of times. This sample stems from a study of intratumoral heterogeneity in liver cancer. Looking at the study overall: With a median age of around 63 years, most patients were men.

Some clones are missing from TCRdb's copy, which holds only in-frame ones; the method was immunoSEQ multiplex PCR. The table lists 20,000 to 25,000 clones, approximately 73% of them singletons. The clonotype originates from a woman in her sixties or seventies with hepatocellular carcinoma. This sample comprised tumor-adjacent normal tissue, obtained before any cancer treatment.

This chain's CDR3 is CASSFGLAGVYEQYF. DNA of the CDR3: TGCGCCAGCAGCTTTGGCCTAGCGGGAGTTTACGAGCAGTACTTC. The rearrangement joins TRBV5-1 to TRBJ2-7; 10 bases match TRBD2. The CDR3 extends over 15 amino acids. With 2 bases clipped from V and 4 bases from J, the junction kept 6 bases outside the gene matches. Germline V lookup: CDR1 SGHRS, CDR2 YFSETQ.